A selection of T cell receptor beta chains follows, all from one sample in a study of shared T cell receptors in the human thymus. Data came from immunoSEQ multiplex PCR; TCRdb stores just in-frame clones and leaves some out. The sample yields hundreds of thousands of clones, more than 70% seen once. These data also formed part of another study, on human thymus T cells.

Sequenced input: thymocytes. Receptor source: a boy in the first two years of life with a congenital heart defect. The CDR3 runs from the conserved cysteine through the conserved F or W. The D gene is left open where the match is weak. The size field is filled for only some rows; it gives once, few, many or a size class.

D gene | J gene | clone size | V gene | CDR3 DNA | CDR3 protein
- | TRBJ1-2 | - | TRBV7-8 | TGTGCCAGCAGCTACGCTCGGGTGGATGGCTACACCTTC | CASSYARVDGYTF
TRBD1 | TRBJ1-4 | once | TRBV28 | TGTGCCAGCAGCGAACCTCCTCAGGGGGTAACTAATGAAAAACTGTTTTTT | CASSEPPQGVTNEKLFF
- | TRBJ2-7 | once | TRBV11-2 | TGTGCCAGCAGTTGTCGGGGCTACGAGCAGTACTTC | CASSCRGYEQYF
TRBD2 | TRBJ2-1 | - | TRBV5-4 | TGTGCCAGCAGCCTCGGGAGCGGACTAGCGCAGCAGTTCTTC | CASSLGSGLAQQFF
TRBD1 | TRBJ1-5 | - | TRBV12-5 | TGTGCTAGTGGGCTACAGGGGGCAAATCAGCCCCAGCATTTT | CASGLQGANQPQHF
- | TRBJ2-3 | - | TRBV9 | TGTGCCAGCAGCGTGGGTGCAGGCGATACGCAGTATTTT | CASSVGAGDTQYF
- | TRBJ1-4 | - | TRBV4-3 | TGCGCCAGCAGCTCGGGGGGCAGGGAGGAAAAACTGTTTTTT | CASSSGGREEKLFF
TRBD1 | TRBJ1-2 | once | TRBV7-2 | TGTGCCAGCAGCTTAGTATCCGGACAGGGGTATGGCTACACCTTC | CASSLVSGQGYGYTF
- | TRBJ2-1 | - | TRBV30 | TGTGCCTGGAGTGTTCAGGGTGAGCAGTTCTTC | CAWSVQGEQFF
TRBD1 | TRBJ2-2 | once | TRBV29-1 | TGCAGCGCCCGAGACAGGGGAGGCGACACCGGGGAGCTGTTTTTT | CSARDRGGDTGELFF
- | TRBJ2-7 | - | TRBV5-5 | TGTGCCAGCAGCCCCCTGTGGGAGCTCGAGCAGTACTTC | CASSPLWELEQYF
TRBD2 | TRBJ2-1 | once | TRBV29-1 | TGCAGCGCCGACGGGACTAGCGTTTACAATGAGCAGTTCTTC | CSADGTSVYNEQFF
TRBD2 | TRBJ2-1 | - | TRBV28 | TGTGCCAGCAGTTCCCCCGGACTAGCGGGAGTCGGCTACAATGAGCAGTTCTTC | CASSSPGLAGVGYNEQFF
- | TRBJ2-7 | - | TRBV7-9 | TGTGCCAGCAGCACCGGACAGGAGCAGTACTTC | CASSTGQEQYF
TRBD1 | TRBJ1-5 | few | TRBV15 | TGTGCCACCAGCTCCGAGACAGGGGTGGGTCAGCCCCAGCATTTT | CATSSETGVGQPQHF
- | TRBJ2-2 | few | TRBV5-5 | TGTGCCAGCAGCTTAGAAGAGAGATCCACCGGGGAGCTGTTTTTT | CASSLEERSTGELFF
TRBD1 | TRBJ2-7 | - | TRBV28 | TGTGCCAGCAGCTTAATCCCGAGTTGGACAGGGTTCGAGCAGTACTTC | CASSLIPSWTGFEQYF
TRBD2 | TRBJ2-2 | - | TRBV25-1 | TGTGCCAGCAGTGGCGAGCGGGAGAGGAACACCGGGGAGCTGTTTTTT | CASSGERERNTGELFF
- | TRBJ2-7 | - | TRBV28 | TGTGCCAGCAGTCTGACGGGGTCTCACTACGAGCAGTACTTC | CASSLTGSHYEQYF
TRBD1 | TRBJ2-5 | - | TRBV5-6 | TGTGCCAGCAGCTCTGACAGGGTCTACAAGAGGTCCCAGTACTTC | CASSSDRVYKRSQYF
TRBD1 | TRBJ2-2 | - | TRBV14 | TGTGCCAGCAGCCAAAAGACCGGGACAGGGATTGCCGGGGAGCTGTTTTTT | CASSQKTGTGIAGELFF
TRBD1 | TRBJ1-6 | - | TRBV5-1 | TGCGCCAGCAGTGTAAGGACAGGGACTTCACCCCTCCACTTT | CASSVRTGTSPLHF
TRBD1 | TRBJ1-2 | once | TRBV5-6 | TGTGCCAGCAGCTTAAGCTCGCCAGGGGGCAATGGCTACACCTTC | CASSLSSPGGNGYTF
- | TRBJ2-2 | - | TRBV9 | TGTGCCAGCAGCCTTCGAGCCCCAAGTTCCGACACCCCCACCGGGGAGCTGTTTTTT | CASSLRAPSSDTPTGELFF
TRBD2 | TRBJ2-3 | few | TRBV7-9 | TGTGCCAGCAGCTACGGGGCTAGCGGGAGGGAATTGTGTACGCAGTATTTT | CASSYGASGRELCTQYF
TRBD1 | TRBJ2-7 | few | TRBV10-3 | TGTGCCATCAGTGAAATGGACAGGGGAACCTACGAGCAGTACTTC | CAISEMDRGTYEQYF
- | TRBJ1-1 | few | TRBV19 | TGTGCCAGTAGTCCGTCGGCGGTGTCTGAAGCTTTCTTT | CASSPSAVSEAFF
- | TRBJ2-1 | - | TRBV30 | TGTGCCTGGAGTGGGGGCAGGGCGTCCCTTGAGCAGTTCTTC | CAWSGGRASLEQFF
- | TRBJ1-2 | - | TRBV2 | TGTGCCAGTACAGAAGGGGACTTCTATGGCTACACCTTC | CASTEGDFYGYTF
- | TRBJ1-2 | - | TRBV21-1 | TGTGCCAGCAGCATGGGGACAGGTGTTAACTATGGCTACACCTTC | CASSMGTGVNYGYTF
- | TRBJ1-1 | - | TRBV2 | TGTGCCAGCAGTGTACAGGGTATGAACACTGAAGCTTTCTTT | CASSVQGMNTEAFF
- | TRBJ2-7 | - | TRBV6-6 | TGTGCCAGCAGTTACTCGAAAAGCGTTTCCTACGAGCAGTACTTC | CASSYSKSVSYEQYF
- | TRBJ2-5 | - | TRBV5-1 | TGCGCCAGCGTTACAGGGATGTACGGCGGGGAGACCCAGTACTTC | CASVTGMYGGETQYF
- | TRBJ1-5 | - | TRBV28 | TGTGCCAGCAGTTGGTGGTTGGAGGGAGCCGGCACGGGCAATAGCAATCAGCCCCAGCATTTT | CASSWWLEGAGTGNSNQPQHF
TRBD1 | TRBJ2-3 | - | TRBV30 | TGTGCCTGGAGGACGCAGGGGGCAGATACGCAGTATTTT | CAWRTQGADTQYF
TRBD1 | TRBJ2-6 | - | TRBV10-1 | TGCGCCAGCACCAGTCAGGCAGGGGGCGAACGTACTGGGGCCAACGTCCTGACTTTC | CASTSQAGGERTGANVLTF
TRBD2 | TRBJ2-3 | - | TRBV9 | TGTGCCAGCAGCGTAGAGGGACTAGCGGGATCAGATACGCAGTATTTT | CASSVEGLAGSDTQYF
- | TRBJ2-2 | - | TRBV10-3 | TGTGCCATCAGTGGCGTGCGTGACACCGGGGAGCTGTTTTTT | CAISGVRDTGELFF
TRBD1 | TRBJ2-3 | - | TRBV10-3 | TGTGCCATCAGCGCCACAGGGGCGGCAGATACGCAGTATTTT | CAISATGAADTQYF
TRBD2 | TRBJ2-7 | - | TRBV7-2 | TGTGCCAGCAGCTTAAGTGGGGATCGAGTACTAGCGGGCCTCTACGAGCAGTACTTC | CASSLSGDRVLAGLYEQYF
- | TRBJ1-5 | - | TRBV27 | TGTGCCAGCAGTTTAGGGCCGAATCAGCCCCAGCATTTT | CASSLGPNQPQHF
- | TRBJ1-5 | few | TRBV6-5 | TGTGCCAGCAGGGACAGAAACCAGAATCAGCCCCAGCATTTT | CASRDRNQNQPQHF
TRBD1 | TRBJ1-1 | - | TRBV29-1 | TGCAGCGTTGATCCGGGACAGGGGGCCGGAACTGAAGCTTTCTTT | CSVDPGQGAGTEAFF
TRBD1 | TRBJ1-2 | - | TRBV4-1 | TGCGCCAGCAGCCAGGGTGACCCAGGGGGCGCAGGCTACACCTTC | CASSQGDPGGAGYTF
- | TRBJ2-5 | - | TRBV7-9 | TGTGCCAGCAGCTTATGGGCAGCCCAAGAGACCCAGTACTTC | CASSLWAAQETQYF
- | TRBJ1-1 | - | TRBV30 | TGTGCCTGGCGGACAGTCAACACTGAAGCTTTCTTT | CAWRTVNTEAFF
- | TRBJ2-5 | once | TRBV7-6 | TGTGCCAGCAGCCCTTACCTAACACAGGGAGAGACCCAGTACTTC | CASSPYLTQGETQYF
- | TRBJ2-1 | - | TRBV28 | TGTGCCAGCAGCCAGCGGGACAATGAGCAGTTCTTC | CASSQRDNEQFF
- | TRBJ2-6 | - | TRBV28 | TGTGCCAGCAGTTTTCAGGGTGCTGGGGCCAACGTCCTGACTTTC | CASSFQGAGANVLTF